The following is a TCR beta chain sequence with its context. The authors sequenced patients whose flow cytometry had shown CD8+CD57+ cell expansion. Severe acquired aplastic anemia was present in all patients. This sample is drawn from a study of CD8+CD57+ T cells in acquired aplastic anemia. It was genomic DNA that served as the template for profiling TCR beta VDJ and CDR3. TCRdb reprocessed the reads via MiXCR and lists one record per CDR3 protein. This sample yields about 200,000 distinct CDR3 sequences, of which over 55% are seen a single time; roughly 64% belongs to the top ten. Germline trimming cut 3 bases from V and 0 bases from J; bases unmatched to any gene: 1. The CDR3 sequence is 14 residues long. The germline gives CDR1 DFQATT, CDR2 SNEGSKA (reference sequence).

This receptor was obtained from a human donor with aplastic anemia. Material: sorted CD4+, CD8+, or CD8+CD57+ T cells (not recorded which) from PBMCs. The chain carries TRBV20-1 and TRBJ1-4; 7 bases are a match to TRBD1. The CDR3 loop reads CSASQGATNEKLFF. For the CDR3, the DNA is TGCAGTGCTAGTCAGGGGGCAACTAATGAAAAACTGTTTTTT.